This T cell receptor (beta chain) comes out of a study of blood T cells in healthy people across ages. Study at large: Roughly one uniquely barcoded beta molecule per two T cells was captured.

PCR was performed a second time for about 7 to 12 cycles using a sample-barcoded 5' primer and a J-beta primer mix. TCRdb re-derived calls from the 5' RACE reads in MiXCR, one entry per CDR3 protein. This table has about 930,000 distinct CDR3 sequences, just under 30% appearing once. Germline CDR1 is SGHNT and CDR2 is YYREEE (reference sequence). The CDR3 covers 12 residues. The V end lost 4 bases, the J end lost 4 bases, and 9 bases lay between the germline ends. This clonotype was seen repeatedly, ten times or more. These data are also associated with another study on T cells of mothers and their children.

The receptor comes from a woman aged 40 to 50 in good health. The chain links TRBV5-4 to TRBJ2-7; D is unresolved. Sample: blood. Here the CDR3 reads CASSKDGYEQYF. CDR3 sequence (DNA): TGTGCCAGCAGCAAGGACGGTTACGAGCAGTACTTC.